These T cell receptor beta chains were read from a single sample in a study of cytomegalovirus exposure and HLA in healthy donors. Sequencing was performed with immunoSEQ multiplex PCR; in TCRdb, only in-frame clones are kept and a portion is missing. The table lists about 110,000 clones, 75% of them singletons, with over 2% in the top ten. The sample was PBMCs. The receptors originated from a man in his forties in good health and CMV-seronegative. The CDR3 runs from the conserved cysteine through the conserved F or W. A D gene is named only where the DNA matches it firmly. Rows may omit the clone size; those that give it use once, few, many or a size class.

CDR3nt	CDR3aa	j_gene	len	abundance	v_gene	d_gene
TGTGCCAGCAGTTACTCCCGGACAAACGATGAAGCTTTCTTT	CASSYSRTNDEAFF	TRBJ1-1	14	NA	TRBV6-6	NA
TGTGCCAGTCAGAACACTGAAGCTTTCTTT	CASQNTEAFF	TRBJ1-1	10	NA	TRBV7-8	NA
TGTGCCAGCAGTTTACTAGCGGGGGGCAACACCGGGGAGCTGTTTTTT	CASSLLAGGNTGELFF	TRBJ2-2	16	NA	TRBV7-9	TRBD2
TGTGCCAGCCTACCGGGACAGGGTCATGAAAAACTGTTTTTT	CASLPGQGHEKLFF	TRBJ1-4	14	NA	TRBV6-1	TRBD1
TGTGCCAGCTCACAAATAGCGGGGGGCGGAGATACGCAGTATTTT	CASSQIAGGGDTQYF	TRBJ2-3	15	NA	TRBV18	TRBD2
TGCGCCAGTCATAAGGGACACCTCGGCGAGCAGTACTTC	CASHKGHLGEQYF	TRBJ2-7	13	NA	TRBV10-2	NA
TGTGCTAGTGGTTTGGCGCGTTGGACTAGCGGGGGCAATGAGCAGTTCTTC	CASGLARWTSGGNEQFF	TRBJ2-1	17	NA	TRBV12-5	TRBD2
TGTGCCAGCTCACCACCGCTTGCAGGGTCCCATGGCTACACCTTC	CASSPPLAGSHGYTF	TRBJ1-2	15	NA	TRBV18	NA
TGTTCCAGCAGCTTAGCCCCCATAGGGAACAGGGGGGACACTGAAGCTTTCTTT	CSSSLAPIGNRGDTEAFF	TRBJ1-1	18	NA	TRBV7-9	TRBD1
TGTGCCAGCAAAGGACAGACGGGTGGCTACACCTTC	CASKGQTGGYTF	TRBJ1-2	12	NA	TRBV6-5	NA
TGTGCCAGCAGCTTAAGGTGGACTAGCCTCGCTGAGCAGTTCTTC	CASSLRWTSLAEQFF	TRBJ2-1	15	NA	TRBV7-3	TRBD2
TGTGCCAGCAGCTTCCCGGGACAGGGGGCTAAGACTGAAGCTTTCTTT	CASSFPGQGAKTEAFF	TRBJ1-1	16	NA	TRBV7-9	TRBD1
TGTGCCAGCAGTGAAAACGGGGGGCCGGACGAAGCTTTCTTT	CASSENGGPDEAFF	TRBJ1-1	14	NA	TRBV6-1	NA
TGCAGTGCTGCAGGGGTTGAGCAGTTCTTC	CSAAGVEQFF	TRBJ2-1	10	NA	TRBV20-1	NA
TGTGCCAGCAGCCCAAGACTAGCGGGGGGCCCGGGTTTGAATGAGCAGTTCTTC	CASSPRLAGGPGLNEQFF	TRBJ2-1	18	NA	TRBV4-2	TRBD2
TGTGCCAGCAGCTTCTCCGGGACAGGGGCTTACGAGCAGTACTTC	CASSFSGTGAYEQYF	TRBJ2-7	15	NA	TRBV7-3	TRBD1
TGTGCCAGCAGCTTTGTTCAGGGGGCCCCCGAGCAGTACTTC	CASSFVQGAPEQYF	TRBJ2-7	14	NA	TRBV7-6	TRBD1
TGTGCCAGCAGGTCTATTAAGCGGGGGGGCCTGGTCGTTACAGATACGCAGTATTTT	CASRSIKRGGLVVTDTQYF	TRBJ2-3	19	NA	TRBV2	TRBD2
TGTGCCAGCAGCACCACTAGCGGGGGTTGGGGTGAGCAGTTCTTC	CASSTTSGGWGEQFF	TRBJ2-1	15	NA	TRBV11-3	TRBD2
TGTGCCAGCAGACCATTGACAGGGTTGTACTACGAGCAGTACTTC	CASRPLTGLYYEQYF	TRBJ2-7	15	few	TRBV27	TRBD1
TGCGCCAGCAGCCTGGGCGTCGGGGATACGCAGTATTTT	CASSLGVGDTQYF	TRBJ2-3	13	NA	TRBV5-1	NA
TGTGCCAGCAGCTTAGCGGGGCTCCAAGAGACCCAGTACTTC	CASSLAGLQETQYF	TRBJ2-5	14	NA	TRBV5-4	TRBD2
TGTGCCAGCAGAGTGGGACAGAGGACTGAAGCTTTCTTT	CASRVGQRTEAFF	TRBJ1-1	13	few	TRBV28	TRBD1
TGCGCCAGCAGCTTGATAGGGGTCACTGAAGCTTTCTTT	CASSLIGVTEAFF	TRBJ1-1	13	NA	TRBV5-1	NA
TGTGCTAGTGGCCTGGGGGGTAGCAATCAGCCCCAGCATTTT	CASGLGGSNQPQHF	TRBJ1-5	14	NA	TRBV12-5	NA
TGTGCCAGCAGTGACGACAGGGTGAAAAATTCACCCCTCCACTTT	CASSDDRVKNSPLHF	TRBJ1-6	15	once	TRBV28	TRBD1
TGTGCCAGCAGCCCGACTCCTAGCGCCCGCTCTGGGGCCAACGTCCTGACTTTC	CASSPTPSARSGANVLTF	TRBJ2-6	18	NA	TRBV7-9	NA
TGTGCCACCAGCCAAGGGACAGGGAGGTACGAGCAGTACTTC	CATSQGTGRYEQYF	TRBJ2-7	14	NA	TRBV15	TRBD1
TGTGCCAGCAAGGACAGGGATGACTATGGCTACACCTTC	CASKDRDDYGYTF	TRBJ1-2	13	NA	TRBV7-7	TRBD1
TGTGCCAGCAGCTTAGAAGCGGGGGGGTTCAATGAGCAGTTCTTC	CASSLEAGGFNEQFF	TRBJ2-1	15	NA	TRBV7-3	TRBD2
TGTGCCAGCAGCTCACAGGGGACCCAAGAGACCCAGTACTTC	CASSSQGTQETQYF	TRBJ2-5	14	NA	TRBV7-8	TRBD1
TGTGCCAGCTCACCAGAGGACGGGGTTCAAACAGATACGCAGTATTTT	CASSPEDGVQTDTQYF	TRBJ2-3	16	NA	TRBV18	NA
TGTGCCAGCAGTAGACTAGCGGCGGAGACCCAGTACTTC	CASSRLAAETQYF	TRBJ2-5	13	NA	TRBV2	TRBD2
TGTGCCAGAGATCCTACTTGGTCTAGCACAGATACGCAGTATTTT	CARDPTWSSTDTQYF	TRBJ2-3	15	NA	TRBV2	NA
TGTGCCAGCAGCGTAGGTTTCAGGGTTAACACCGGGGAGCTGTTTTTT	CASSVGFRVNTGELFF	TRBJ2-2	16	once	TRBV9	NA
TGCGCCAGCAGCACCGGACAGGGTGTAGAGACCCAGTACTTC	CASSTGQGVETQYF	TRBJ2-5	14	NA	TRBV5-1	TRBD1